These 28 T cell receptor beta chains originate from one sample sequenced in a study of blood T cell repertoires in COVID-19. Profiling relied on immunoSEQ multiplex PCR, and the TCRdb table lists in-frame clones only, not all of them. Seen here are hundreds of thousands of clones, around 89% observed once, and the top ten hold approximately 3%. Sequencing was carried out using peripheral blood. These receptors were collected from a woman aged 30 to 39 with COVID-19, enrolled during active disease.

The chain is built from TRBV12-5 and TRBJ2-7; D is possibly TRBD1 (5 bases). The CDR3 spans 14 residues. Trimming took off 0 bases at V and 1 base at J, with 7 bases between the two ends. Germline V gene sequence: CDR1 LGHNT, CDR2 FRNRAP. CDR3 nucleotides: TGTGCTAGTGGTTTGGTACACAGGTCCTACGAGCAGTACGTC. Its protein is CASGLVHRSYEQYV.

The chain uses TRBV15 and TRBJ1-3; D unclear. The CDR3 loop spans 16 amino acids. Trimming took 0 bases from V and 0 from J, leaving 9 bases between them. The germline V gene encodes CDR1 LNHNV and CDR2 YYDKDF (reference sequence). The CDR3 region has the DNA TGTGCCACCAGCAGAGATTATGCAGGCTCTGGAAACACCATATATTTT. This gives the protein CATSRDYAGSGNTIYF. Full variable domain (remainder filled in from reference TRBV15 and TRBJ1-3): DAMVIQNPRYQVTQFGKPVTLSCSQTLNHNVMYWYQQKSSQAPKLLFHYYDKDFNNEADTPDNFQSRRPNTSFCFLDIRSPGLGDTAMYLCATSRDYAGSGNTIYFGEGSWLTVV.

The genes are TRBV11-2 and TRBJ1-6, with D unclear. The germline V gene has CDR1 SGHAT and CDR2 FQNNGV. V lost 3 bases, J lost 9 bases, and 15 bases lay in between. The CDR3 is 15 amino acids. The CDR3 DNA sequence: TGTGCCAGCAGCTTCAACCCTGGGTCAGGTTCACCCCTCCACTTT. It yields the protein CASSFNPGSGSPLHF.

This clone was seen only once. J is TRBJ2-1 and V is TRBV6-2 or TRBV6-3; D is possibly TRBD2 (6 bases). V gave up 6 bases and J gave up 4 bases, with 13 bases separating them. Germline assignment: CDR1 MNHEY and CDR2 SVGEGT. The CDR3 sequence is 14 residues long. The CDR3 is CASSRDSTYNEQFF. For the CDR3, the DNA is TGTGCCAGCAGCAGGGACTCGACGTACAATGAGCAGTTCTTC.

The chain joins TRBV27 to TRBJ1-5; the D is unclear. V lost 2 bases and J lost 3, with 14 bases in between. CDR1 is MNHEY and CDR2 is SMNVEV in the germline V gene (reference sequence). CDR3 length: 16 residues. The CDR3 DNA is TGTGCCAGCAGTTTAAAGCCACACAGCTCCAATCAGCCCCAGCATTTT. This encodes CASSLKPHSSNQPQHF.

V is TRBV7-9 and J is TRBJ1-3; no clear D gene. The CDR3 covers 14 residues. Trimming took off 1 base at V and 2 bases at J, with 6 bases between the two ends. CDR1 and CDR2 from the germline V gene are SEHNR and FQNEAQ (reference sequence). CDR3 sequence reads: CASSLDPTGNTIYF. The CDR3 bases are TGTGCCAGCAGCTTAGACCCTACTGGAAACACCATATATTTT.

The chain joins TRBV19 to TRBJ1-6; 10 nucleotides match TRBD1. Germline lookup yields CDR1 LNHDA and CDR2 SQIVND (reference sequence). The CDR3 covers 14 residues. J gave up 9 bases and V 5 bases, and 4 bases lay outside the gene matches. The CDR3 nucleotides are TGTGCCAGTAGTGGAAGACAGGGGGCTTCACCCCTCCACTTT. Amino acids: CASSGRQGASPLHF.

V usage is TRBV7-8 and J usage is TRBJ2-2; the D gene is possibly TRBD2 (5 bases). CDR1 SGHVS and CDR2 FQNEAQ come from the germline V gene. V dropped 4 bases and J dropped 4 bases, with 13 bases sitting between them. This CDR3 is built from 15 residues. CDR3 loop: CASSSILASTGELFF. The DNA of the CDR3 is TGTGCCAGCAGCTCAATCCTAGCTAGCACCGGGGAGCTGTTTTTT. Based on the CDR3 plus reference TRBV7-8 and TRBJ2-2, the full variable domain is GAGVSQSPRYKVAKRGQDVALRCDPISGHVSLFWYQQALGQGPEFLTYFQNEAQLDKSGLPSDRFFAERPEGSVSTLKIQRTQQEDSAVYLCASSSILASTGELFFGEGSRLTVL.

V usage is TRBV15 and J usage is TRBJ2-7, with 9 bases aligning to TRBD1. Germline lookup yields CDR1 LNHNV and CDR2 YYDKDF (reference sequence). The CDR3 has 16 amino acids. The V gene end was trimmed by 0 bases and the J gene end by 5 bases; junction bases not matched to a gene: 8. The DNA for the CDR3 is TGTGCCACCAGCAGAGATGAGACAGGGGGAAGCGACGAGCAGTACTTC. Translating gives CATSRDETGGSDEQYF.

V usage is TRBV20-1 and J usage is TRBJ2-3; TRBD2 matches 7 bases. There are 16 residues in the CDR3. The trim removed 3 bases at V and 3 bases at J, leaving 12 bases unmatched. Germline loops: CDR1 DFQATT, CDR2 SNEGSKA (reference sequence). The CDR3 reads CSASRPTSRGTDTQYF. In DNA form, the CDR3 reads TGCAGTGCTAGTCGACCCACCTCGCGGGGGACAGATACGCAGTATTTT.

The chain links TRBV19 to TRBJ1-2; D unclear. CDR1 and CDR2 (germline): LNHDA, SQIVND (reference sequence). V was shortened by 3 bases and J by 4 bases, with 9 bases between the two germline ends. The CDR3 has 13 residues. CDR3 in amino acids: CASSIPDFYGYTF. CDR3 DNA: TGTGCCAGTAGTATCCCAGATTTCTATGGCTACACCTTC. Full variable domain (remainder filled in from reference TRBV19 and TRBJ1-2): DGGITQSPKYLFRKEGQNVTLSCEQNLNHDAMYWYRQDPGQGLRLIYYSQIVNDFQKGDIAEGYSVSREKKESFPLTVTSAQKNPTAFYLCASSIPDFYGYTFGSGTRLTVV.

The chain carries TRBV27 and TRBJ1-1, with D maybe TRBD1 (6 bases). Trimming stripped 5 bases from V and 6 bases from J, with 13 bases between. CDR3 length: 13 amino acids. Germline CDR1 is MNHEY and CDR2 is SMNVEV (reference sequence). This CDR3 reads CASSPLGAPEAFF. CDR3 in DNA: TGTGCCAGCAGTCCCCTGGGGGCGCCTGAAGCTTTCTTT.

The rearrangement joins TRBV11-2 to TRBJ2-1; 10 bases line up with TRBD2. Germline-derived CDR1 and CDR2 are SGHAT and FQNNGV. This CDR3 region has 15 residues. J gave up 5 bases and V 5 bases, and 6 bases lay outside the gene matches. The CDR3 DNA follows: TGTGCCAGCAGCCTACAGGGACTAGCGAACAATGAGCAGTTCTTC. Its protein product is CASSLQGLANNEQFF.

This sequence joins TRBV18 and TRBJ1-1, with D tentatively TRBD1 (5 bases). Trimming cost V 4 bases and J 6 bases, with 12 bases left between them. Germline assignment: CDR1 KGHSH and CDR2 LQKENI. The CDR3 contains 13 residues. The CDR3 bases are TGTGCCAGCTCACAGACAGAAGGGGCTGAAGCTTTCTTT. Residues: CASSQTEGAEAFF.

The rearrangement joins TRBV25-1 to TRBJ2-5; 13 nucleotides match TRBD2. The germline V gene has CDR1 MGHDK and CDR2 SYGVNS. V lost 6 bases and J lost 5; bases outside the gene matches: 6. This CDR3 is 15 amino acids long. The CDR3 region is CASSLLAGGRETQYF. CDR3 sequence (DNA): TGTGCCAGCAGCCTACTAGCGGGGGGGCGGGAGACCCAGTACTTC.

This clone was detected only a few times. The chain joins TRBV2 to TRBJ2-1, with TRBD1 matching 10 bases. CDR3 length: 14 residues. CDR1 SNHLY and CDR2 FYNNEI come from the germline V gene. V gave up 3 bases and J gave up 9 bases; unmatched junction bases: 5. CDR3 amino acids: CASSDLTGGSEQFF. The CDR3 nucleotides read TGTGCCAGCAGTGATTTGACAGGGGGCAGTGAGCAGTTCTTC.

The rearrangement joins TRBV21-1 to TRBJ2-7; the table names TRBD2, a call not compared with the DNA. TRBV21-1 is labeled a pseudogene. CDR3 length equals 15 residues. The CDR3 DNA sequence: TGTGCCAGCAGGACTACATCAGGCAGCTCCTACGAGCAGTACTTC. Its translation is CASRTTSGSSYEQYF.

The chain links TRBV3-1 (or the pseudogene TRBV3-2) to TRBJ2-1; D is possibly TRBD1 (5 bases). CDR3 length: 14 residues. CDR1 is LGHDT, CDR2 YNNKEL, per germline (reference sequence). Trimming left V 0 bases short and J 10 bases short, with 13 bases between. The CDR3 nucleotides are TGTGCCAGCAGCCAAGATTCAAGGGGCATAGAGCAGTTCTTC. Amino acids: CASSQDSRGIEQFF.

The chain couples TRBV11-3 to TRBJ2-5, with a tentative D call TRBD1 (5 bases). Trimming left V 4 bases short and J 7 bases short, with 16 bases between. The CDR3 is 14 amino acids. The germline CDR1 and CDR2 sequences are SGHNT and YENEEA. This CDR3 reads CASSSPLQGGTQYF. CDR3 bases: TGTGCCAGCAGCTCCCCACTCCAGGGCGGGACCCAGTACTTC.

V gene TRBV6-5 combines with J gene TRBJ2-3, with 7 bases that match TRBD1. Germline V gene lookup returns CDR1 MNHEY and CDR2 SVGAGI. V lost 6 bases to trimming and J lost 14 bases; unmatched junction nucleotides: 17. The CDR3 has 14 residues. CDR3: CASRELSGTAGLYF. The CDR3 DNA reads as TGTGCCAGCAGAGAGCTTTCCGGGACAGCCGGCCTGTATTTT.

This sequence joins TRBV9 and TRBJ1-2; no clear D gene. This CDR3 spans 15 amino acids. Trimming shortened V by 0 bases and J by 4 bases, and 13 bases separated the two germline ends. Germline assignment: CDR1 SGDLS and CDR2 YYNGEE. Written as DNA, the CDR3 is TGTGCCAGCAGCGTAGATGGTGGCAGGCCCTATGGCTACACCTTC. Encoded protein: CASSVDGGRPYGYTF.

The table lists this clone with a few counts. The CDR3 sequence: CASSLNGGSYEQYF. The CDR3 DNA follows: TGCGCCAGCAGCTTGAACGGAGGCTCCTACGAGCAGTACTTC. This chain connects TRBV5-1 to TRBJ2-7; the D gene is possibly TRBD2 (5 bases). Germline V lookup: CDR1 SGHRS, CDR2 YFSETQ. The CDR3 length is 14 residues. Trimming stripped 1 base from V and 0 bases from J, with 8 bases between.

The J gene is TRBJ2-2, the V gene TRBV24-1; 8 bases are a match to TRBD2. Trimming cost V 2 bases and J 3 bases; bases outside gene matches: 7. Germline-derived CDR1 and CDR2 are KGHDR and SFDVKD. The CDR3 spans 17 residues. The chain's CDR3 is CATSDSDGRGHTGELFF. For the CDR3, the DNA is TGTGCCACCAGTGATTCCGACGGGAGGGGCCACACCGGGGAGCTGTTTTTT.

At least ten counts were recorded for this clone. The V and J genes are TRBV2 and TRBJ1-4, with D possibly matching TRBD1 (5 bases). Germline CDR1 reads SNHLY; CDR2 reads FYNNEI. V was clipped by 8 bases and J by 0 bases, with 13 bases between them. This CDR3 comprises 15 residues. The CDR3 bases are TGTGCCAGCTATAGAAGGGGCTCAACTAATGAAAAACTGTTTTTT. Translation: CASYRRGSTNEKLFF.

For this clone: The same CDR3 can be traced to other DNA sequences in this sample. The chain couples TRBV5-1 to TRBJ2-3; 7 bases are shared with TRBD2. The CDR3 length is 15 residues. Per the germline V gene, CDR1 is SGHRS and CDR2 is YFSETQ. The J segment lost 0 bases and the V segment lost 0 bases, leaving 1 base of the junction unmatched. CDR3 region: CASSLGGGSTDTQYF. CDR3 nucleotides: TGCGCCAGCAGCTTGGGCGGGGGAAGCACAGATACGCAGTATTTT.

This clone was found a few times. The chain carries TRBV5-1 and TRBJ1-3; D not resolved. Per the germline V gene, CDR1 is SGHRS and CDR2 is YFSETQ. The CDR3 sequence is 15 residues long. V was pared by 0 bases and J by 1 base, with 8 bases between. The CDR3 loop reads CASSLARGSGNTIYF. The CDR3 DNA is TGCGCCAGCAGCTTGGCCCGGGGATCTGGAAACACCATATATTTT.

This clone was found once. The rearrangement links TRBV10-3 to TRBJ2-3; no clear D gene. This CDR3 comprises 12 residues. Trimming removed 6 bases from V and 6 bases from J, with 10 bases in between. Germline CDR1 ENHRY, CDR2 SYGVKD. CDR3 in DNA: TGTGCCATCAGCGCTACCGGGGATACGCAGTATTTT. Its protein is CAISATGDTQYF.

The V call is TRBV13, the J call TRBJ2-7; TRBD1 agrees at 9 bases. The CDR3 loop spans 14 amino acids. With 3 bases clipped from V and 2 bases from J, the junction kept 2 bases outside the gene matches. Germline-derived CDR1 and CDR2 are PRHDT and FYEKMQ (reference sequence). The CDR3 protein is CASSFGDRAYEQYF. For the CDR3, the DNA is TGTGCCAGCAGCTTCGGGGACAGGGCCTACGAGCAGTACTTC.